A single TCR beta chain is shown here with its context. Antigen: not known. This record belongs to a study of T-cell reconstitution after alpha-beta-depleted transplantation in children. General observations from the study: By one year post-transplant, T-cell counts and diversity largely arose from T cells that were newly produced.

A TCRbeta library incorporating unique molecular identifiers was prepared. TCRdb re-called the PCR reads through MiXCR, storing one row per CDR3 protein. Here the sample spans some 300,000 distinct CDR3 sequences, approximately 7.3% being singletons. Source: peripheral blood, taken 360 days after TCRalphabeta/CD19-depleted stem cell transplant. This clonotype was sampled from a female patient aged 2-10 years who had a stem cell transplant for Fanconi anemia, so the T cells may come from the graft donor.

The CDR3 nucleotides read TGTGTTAGTGGCTTCGAGACAGGGGAGAAGATGGCGAACACCGGGGAGCTGTTTTTT. Translation gives CVSGFETGEKMANTGELFF. This chain joins TRBV12-3 or TRBV12-4 and TRBJ2-2; 8 nucleotides match TRBD1. The CDR3 is 19 residues long.